This section outlines one T cell receptor beta chain sequence together with its context. Its antigen is not known. This entry comes from a study of CD8 T cells in ankylosing spondylitis. MiXCR, run by TCRdb on the 5' RACE reads, gives a single entry per CDR3 protein. Of a few hundred thousand distinct CDR3 sequences in the sample, roughly 22% were seen once. This CDR3 is built from 13 residues. The V and J ends lost 7 bases and 1 base, in that order; junction bases with no gene match: 5. CDR1 SQVTM and CDR2 ANQGSEA come from the germline V gene. Findings and limits, study-wide: Characteristic of ankylosing spondylitis blood, it appeared, was a TCR beta motif comprising eight highly homologous variants.

The clonotype originates from a male donor with ankylosing spondylitis or in good health (not recorded which). The source material was blood, either unsorted or a sorted T cell fraction (not recorded which). The chain uses TRBV29-1 and TRBJ1-2; 8 nucleotides agree with TRBD1. The DNA for the CDR3 is TGCAGCGCTGTGACAGGGGATAACTATGGCTACACCTTC. Protein: CSAVTGDNYGYTF.